Below are 31 T cell receptor beta chains sequenced from a single sample in a study of cytomegalovirus exposure and HLA in healthy donors (dated by TCRdb to between 2016 and 2019). Library preparation was by the immunoSEQ multiplex PCR assay. For the multiplex PCR, a mixture combining 60 forward primers for TCR Vbeta segments and 13 reverse primers for TCR Jbeta segments was used. The source is immuneACCESS, and TCRdb retained only in-frame sequences with V and J called. Part of the clones is not carried over; for the studies checked, unresolved V genes explain less than half of this, and the remainder is unexplained. The sample records around 140,000 clones, roughly 80% of which are singletons. Of the sample, about 3% is held by the ten largest clones. The sequencing sample was made of PBMCs. These receptors came from a man between 40 and 49 years old in good health and CMV-seronegative.

The CDR3 DNA reads TGTGCCAGCAGCTTCCCTTCCGGGACAGGGGACTATGGCTACACCTTC. It specifies CASSFPSGTGDYGYTF. This rearrangement joins TRBV7-9 to TRBJ1-2; the match to TRBD1 covers 10 bases. The CDR3 is made up of 16 amino acids. Trimming removed 3 bases from V and 3 bases from J; junction bases left unmatched: 7. Germline-derived CDR1 and CDR2 are SEHNR and FQNEAQ (reference sequence). The complete variable domain, with remaining parts taken from reference TRBV7-9 and TRBJ1-2, reads DTGVSQNPRHKITKRGQNVTFRCDPISEHNRLYWYRQTLGQGPEFLTYFQNEAQLEKSRLLSDRFSAERPKGSFSTLEIQRTEQGDSAMYLCASSFPSGTGDYGYTFGSGTRLTVV.

The chain uses TRBV9 and TRBJ1-6, with D maybe TRBD1 (6 bases). V dropped 3 bases and J dropped 2 bases, with 15 bases sitting between them. The germline gives CDR1 SGDLS, CDR2 YYNGEE. The CDR3 sequence is 17 residues long. This CDR3 is CASSAGGGTPYNSPLHF. The CDR3 bases are TGTGCCAGCAGCGCGGGGGGGGGCACCCCCTATAATTCACCCCTCCACTTT.

The chain uses TRBV19 and TRBJ2-1; D is possibly TRBD1 (7 bases). The germline V gene has CDR1 LNHDA and CDR2 SQIVND (reference sequence). Trimming shortened V by 6 bases and J by 6 bases, and 18 bases separated the two germline ends. This CDR3 spans 15 amino acids. Here the CDR3 DNA reads TGTGCCAGTAGCCCACTCAGGGGGGACTCCAATGAGCAGTTCTTC. Its translation: CASSPLRGDSNEQFF.

Points on this clone: One end of the junction fails to match germline, which may point to a read error. Additional DNA sequences in this sample encode the identical CDR3. V is TRBV5-4 and J is TRBJ2-3; a possible D gene is TRBD1 (5 bases). The CDR3 sequence is 17 residues long. CDR1 is SGHNT, CDR2 YYREEE, per germline (reference sequence). DNA for the CDR3: TGTGCTAGCAGCTCCCCCGGAAGGGGCCGGATCCCAGATACGCAGTATTTT. This codes for CASSSPGRGRIPDTQYF. Based on the CDR3 plus reference TRBV5-4 and TRBJ2-3, the full variable domain is ETGVTQSPTHLIKTRGQQVTLRCSSQSGHNTVSWYQQALGQGPQFIFQYYREEENGRGNFPPRFSGLQFPNYSSELNVNALELDDSALYLCASSSPGRGRIPDTQYFGPGTRLTVL.

The V call is TRBV2, the J call TRBJ1-1; possibly TRBD1 for D (6 bases). Per germline, CDR1 SNHLY and CDR2 FYNNEI. The CDR3 length is 13 residues. With 5 bases removed from V and 4 bases from J, the gap between germline ends came to 11 bases. The CDR3 sequence is CASSNRVLTEAFF. DNA for the CDR3: TGTGCCAGCAGTAACAGGGTACTCACTGAAGCTTTCTTT.

This chain joins TRBV15 and TRBJ1-2; D is perhaps TRBD1 (6 bases). The germline V and J ends were trimmed by 5 bases and 0 bases, with 13 bases remaining between them. CDR3 length: 15 residues. The germline gives CDR1 LNHNV, CDR2 YYDKDF (reference sequence). CDR3 in DNA: TGTGCCACCAGCGAACAGGACAGAACTAACTATGGCTACACCTTC. This gives the protein CATSEQDRTNYGYTF.

The rearrangement joins TRBV5-4 to TRBJ1-2; 7 bases map to TRBD1. J lost 3 bases, V lost 3 bases, and 8 bases had no gene match. The length of the CDR3 is 15 residues. Germline values: CDR1 SGHNT, CDR2 YYREEE (reference sequence). The CDR3 protein is CASSWYTGTDYGYTF. Written as DNA, the CDR3 is TGTGCCAGCAGCTGGTACACCGGGACAGACTATGGCTACACCTTC.

The genes are TRBV6-1 and TRBJ1-1, with D possibly matching TRBD1 (5 bases). Deletions cut 7 bases from V and 4 bases from J, with 10 bases between. The germline V gene encodes CDR1 MNHNS and CDR2 SASEGT. This CDR3 spans 12 amino acids. CDR3 in DNA: TGTGCCAGCAATCGGGGGGGCACTGAAGCTTTCTTT. It specifies CASNRGGTEAFF.

This chain connects TRBV6-4 to TRBJ2-1; 11 positions agree with TRBD1. There are 18 residues in the CDR3. Germline V CDR1 and CDR2: MRHNA, SNTAGT. Trimming cost V 0 bases and J 8 bases; bases outside gene matches: 12. The CDR3 protein is CASSDSDRGRHEVDEQFF. The DNA of the CDR3 is TGTGCCAGCAGTGACTCGGACAGGGGGCGTCATGAAGTTGATGAGCAGTTCTTC.

The genes are TRBV6-4 and TRBJ2-3; 7 nucleotides line up with TRBD1. The CDR3 sequence is 15 residues long. In germline, CDR1 is MRHNA, CDR2 SNTAGT. V was clipped by 3 bases and J by 5 bases; unmatched bases: 8. CDR3 amino acids: CASSEGGYYLDTQYF. DNA of the CDR3: TGTGCCAGCAGTGAAGGGGGCTATTATCTAGATACGCAGTATTTT.

The chain has TRBV5-4 and TRBJ1-2; D is perhaps TRBD1 (6 bases). Per the germline V gene, CDR1 is SGHNT and CDR2 is YYREEE (reference sequence). V was shortened by 0 bases and J by 7 bases, with 22 bases between the two germline ends. This CDR3 comprises 17 residues. The CDR3 nucleotides read TGTGCCAGCAGCTTGGCCCGGGGAACAGGGTTTATGTCTGGCTACACCTTC. Translated: CASSLARGTGFMSGYTF. The full variable domain, completed using reference TRBV5-4 and TRBJ1-2, is ETGVTQSPTHLIKTRGQQVTLRCSSQSGHNTVSWYQQALGQGPQFIFQYYREEENGRGNFPPRFSGLQFPNYSSELNVNALELDDSALYLCASSLARGTGFMSGYTFGSGTRLTVV.

The gene calls are TRBV19 and TRBJ2-3, with TRBD2 matching over 8 bases. The CDR3 is 16 amino acids. Germline assignment: CDR1 LNHDA and CDR2 SQIVND (reference sequence). Germline trimming cut 7 bases from V and 10 bases from J; bases unmatched to any gene: 19. The CDR3 region is CASTNIPGGSGAPQYF. DNA for the CDR3: TGTGCCAGTACTAATATTCCCGGTGGTAGCGGGGCCCCGCAGTATTTT.

Here the CDR3 reads CASRGLAGNLADTQYF. The CDR3 region has the DNA TGTGCCAGCAGAGGACTAGCGGGGAACCTAGCAGATACGCAGTATTTT. The rearrangement uses TRBV7-9 and TRBJ2-3, with 12 bases identical to TRBD2. V lost 6 bases to trimming and J lost 4 bases; unmatched junction nucleotides: 8. The germline gives CDR1 SEHNR, CDR2 FQNEAQ (reference sequence). The CDR3 extends over 16 amino acids.

Here the CDR3 DNA reads TGTGCGTTATACTCGAACACTGAAGCTTTCTTT. It codes for CALYSNTEAFF. The rearrangement joins TRBV28 to TRBJ1-1; D gene unclear. The CDR3 sequence is 11 residues long. CDR1 MDHEN and CDR2 SYDVKM come from the germline V gene. Full variable domain (outside the CDR3, taken from reference TRBV28 and TRBJ1-1): DVKVTQSSRYLVKRTGEKVFLECVQDMDHENMFWYRQDPGLGLRLIYFSYDVKMKEKGDIPEGYSVSREKKERFSLILESASTNQTSMYLCALYSNTEAFFGQGTRLTVV.

The chain is built from TRBV27 and TRBJ1-2; possibly TRBD1 for D (6 bases). The CDR3 runs to 13 residues. V lost 5 bases, J lost 8 bases, and 15 bases lay in between. Germline V CDR1 and CDR2: MNHEY, SMNVEV (reference sequence). Here the CDR3 reads CASSRQDRRGYTF. The CDR3, as DNA: TGTGCCAGCAGTCGACAGGATCGTAGGGGCTACACCTTC.

V and J are TRBV10-3 and TRBJ2-7, with 8 bases that match TRBD1. CDR3 length: 15 residues. Germline lookup yields CDR1 ENHRY and CDR2 SYGVKD. The trim removed 6 bases at V and 0 bases at J, leaving 7 bases unmatched. The CDR3 coding sequence is TGTGCCATCAGAAAAGGACAGGGTAGCTCCTACGAGCAGTACTTC. Its protein is CAIRKGQGSSYEQYF.

V gene TRBV13 combines with J gene TRBJ1-6; D might be TRBD1 (6 bases). Germline V lookup: CDR1 PRHDT, CDR2 FYEKMQ (reference sequence). This CDR3 comprises 17 residues. V was trimmed by 5 bases and J by 5 bases, leaving 19 bases between them. CDR3: CASSLRGGGRNNSPLHF. The CDR3, as DNA: TGTGCCAGCAGCCTCCGGGGAGGGGGGCGCAATAATTCACCCCTCCACTTT.

The rearrangement joins TRBV29-1 to TRBJ2-7, with TRBD1 matching over 7 bases. Germline V lookup: CDR1 SQVTM, CDR2 ANQGSEA. The CDR3 spans 14 residues. V gave up 1 base and J gave up 4 bases; unmatched junction bases: 7. This CDR3 is CSVEVLTGRYEQYF. CDR3 bases: TGCAGCGTTGAAGTTTTGACAGGGCGGTACGAGCAGTACTTC.

The rearrangement uses TRBV9 and TRBJ1-1; TRBD1 matches at 11 bases. The ends lost 3 bases at V and 1 base at J; junction bases unmatched: 5. From germline, CDR1 is SGDLS and CDR2 YYNGEE. This CDR3 spans 16 amino acids. In DNA form, the CDR3 reads TGTGCCAGCAGCGGACCCGGGACAGGGGGGAACACTGAAGCTTTCTTT. Translating gives CASSGPGTGGNTEAFF.

The chain is built from TRBV27 and TRBJ1-5; TRBD1 matches 7 bases. The J segment lost 0 bases and the V segment lost 7 bases, leaving 6 bases of the junction unmatched. The length of the CDR3 is 15 residues. Germline V gene sequence: CDR1 MNHEY, CDR2 SMNVEV (reference sequence). The chain's CDR3 is CASTTGQYSNQPQHF. In DNA form, the CDR3 reads TGTGCCAGCACCACGGGACAGTATAGCAATCAGCCCCAGCATTTT.

The chain recombines TRBV18 with TRBJ2-1; D possibly corresponds to TRBD2 (5 bases). Germline V gene sequence: CDR1 KGHSH, CDR2 LQKENI. The CDR3 spans 14 residues. Trimming shortened V by 3 bases and J by 9 bases, and 15 bases separated the two germline ends. CDR3 coding DNA: TGTGCCAGCTCACCGGAATCGACGGCGGGTGAGCAGTTCTTC. Translating it yields CASSPESTAGEQFF.

The chain joins TRBV18 to TRBJ2-7, with a possible D match to TRBD1 (6 bases). Germline CDR1 KGHSH, CDR2 LQKENI. The CDR3 contains 14 residues. V was shortened by 6 bases and J by 3 bases, with 15 bases between the two germline ends. CDR3 residues: CASSRTDGIYEQYF. The CDR3 DNA reads TGTGCCAGCTCCCGGACAGACGGGATCTACGAGCAGTACTTC.

The V call is TRBV7-3, the J call TRBJ2-3; a weak D match, TRBD1 (6 bases). In germline, CDR1 is SGHTA, CDR2 FQGTGA. The CDR3 extends over 14 amino acids. Trimming pared 4 bases from V and 1 base from J, leaving 9 bases between. The CDR3 loop is CASSSQGGTDTQYF. DNA for the CDR3: TGTGCCAGCAGCTCACAGGGCGGCACAGATACGCAGTATTTT.

The rearrangement links TRBV6-1 to TRBJ2-7; the match to TRBD2 covers 10 bases. The CDR3 is 17 amino acids. The ends lost 2 bases at V and 5 bases at J; junction bases unmatched: 12. From germline, CDR1 is MNHNS and CDR2 SASEGT. CDR3 sequence reads: CASSEFFTTSGYDEQYF. CDR3 DNA sequence: TGTGCCAGCAGTGAATTCTTCACGACTAGCGGGTACGACGAGCAGTACTTC.

The chain employs TRBV6-1 and TRBJ2-7; the match to TRBD2 covers 9 bases. The CDR3 covers 15 residues. V was clipped by 6 bases and J by 0 bases; unmatched bases: 6. Germline CDR1 reads MNHNS; CDR2 reads SASEGT. The CDR3 spells CASRASGGTSYEQYF. The CDR3 coding sequence is TGTGCCAGCAGGGCCAGCGGGGGGACCTCCTACGAGCAGTACTTC.

This clone was found a few times. The rearrangement joins TRBV5-1 to TRBJ2-2; 10 nucleotides match TRBD1. Germline CDR1 SGHRS, CDR2 YFSETQ. The CDR3 spans 16 residues. The V segment lost 4 bases and the J segment 3 bases; nucleotides outside the gene matches: 6. CDR3 nucleotides: TGCGCCAGCAGCATGGGACAGGGGTCCGACACCGGGGAGCTGTTTTTT. Translating it yields CASSMGQGSDTGELFF.

CDR3 DNA: TGTGCCAGCAGCTTAGATGAGACTAGAGCGCAGTATTTT. Translating it yields CASSLDETRAQYF. The J gene is TRBJ2-3, the V gene TRBV11-3; a possible D gene is TRBD2 (6 bases). This CDR3 region has 13 residues. The V and J ends lost 0 bases and 10 bases respectively, with 11 bases between them. The germline V gene has CDR1 SGHNT and CDR2 YENEEA.

Written as DNA, the CDR3 is TGTGCCAGCAGCTTAGGGGACAATTGGGTTCGCCCCAATTCACCCCTCCACTTT. Its protein product is CASSLGDNWVRPNSPLHF. The chain links TRBV7-9 to TRBJ1-6; D might be TRBD1 (6 bases). The CDR3 is made up of 18 amino acids. Trimming removed 1 base at V and 7 bases at J, with 20 bases between. From germline, CDR1 is SEHNR and CDR2 FQNEAQ (reference sequence).

The chain couples TRBV30 to TRBJ1-5; 7 positions match TRBD1. The germline gives CDR1 GTSNPN, CDR2 SVGIG (reference sequence). J lost 7 bases, V lost 3 bases, and 15 bases had no gene match. The CDR3 length is 16 residues. The CDR3 region has the DNA TGTGCCTGGAGGGACAGGTATTCCGCCAGTGGACAGCCCCAGCATTTT. It yields the protein CAWRDRYSASGQPQHF.

This chain uses TRBV13 with TRBJ2-7; 7 nucleotides agree with TRBD2. CDR3 size: 15 residues. Germline V lookup: CDR1 PRHDT, CDR2 FYEKMQ (reference sequence). V trimming: 6 bases; J trimming: 6 bases; junction bases outside the gene matches: 14. In DNA form, the CDR3 reads TGTGCCAGCAGGTCAGCCGGGACTAAGAGCTCCGAGCAGTACTTC. It translates to CASRSAGTKSSEQYF. Variable domain in full (rest from reference TRBV13 and TRBJ2-7): AAGVIQSPRHLIKEKRETATLKCYPIPRHDTVYWYQQGPGQDPQFLISFYEKMQSDKGSIPDRFSAQQFSDYHSELNMSSLELGDSALYFCASRSAGTKSSEQYFGPGTRLTVT.

This chain links TRBV18 with TRBJ1-1; weak D call: TRBD1 (6 bases). Deletions cut 5 bases from V and 6 bases from J, with 13 bases between. CDR3 length equals 13 residues. The germline gives CDR1 KGHSH, CDR2 LQKENI. The CDR3 reads CASSTTGISEAFF. CDR3 bases: TGTGCCAGCTCAACCACAGGGATTTCTGAAGCTTTCTTT.